This TCR beta chain appears in the sequencing data of a study of cytotoxic CD8 clonotypes in ibrutinib-treated CLL. About the research overall: On average, roughly 94,000 productive rearrangements and around 260,000 productive templates per sample.

Sequenced by immunoSEQ multiplex PCR; TCRdb stores in-frame clones only, minus some. The profile shows about 50,000 clones, roughly 50% of them singletons. This CDR3 is built from 11 residues. Trimming removed 5 bases from V and 6 bases from J, with 11 bases in between. Germline assignment: CDR1 SQVTM and CDR2 ANQGSEA. The sequencing here drew on PBMCs, taken after 12 months of ibrutinib treatment. The clonotype comes from a human donor with chronic lymphocytic leukemia. The chain has TRBV29-1 and TRBJ2-7; TRBD1 might be the D (6 bases). The CDR3 region is CSVHRVGEQYF. DNA of the CDR3: TGCAGCGTTCACAGGGTGGGCGAGCAGTACTTC.